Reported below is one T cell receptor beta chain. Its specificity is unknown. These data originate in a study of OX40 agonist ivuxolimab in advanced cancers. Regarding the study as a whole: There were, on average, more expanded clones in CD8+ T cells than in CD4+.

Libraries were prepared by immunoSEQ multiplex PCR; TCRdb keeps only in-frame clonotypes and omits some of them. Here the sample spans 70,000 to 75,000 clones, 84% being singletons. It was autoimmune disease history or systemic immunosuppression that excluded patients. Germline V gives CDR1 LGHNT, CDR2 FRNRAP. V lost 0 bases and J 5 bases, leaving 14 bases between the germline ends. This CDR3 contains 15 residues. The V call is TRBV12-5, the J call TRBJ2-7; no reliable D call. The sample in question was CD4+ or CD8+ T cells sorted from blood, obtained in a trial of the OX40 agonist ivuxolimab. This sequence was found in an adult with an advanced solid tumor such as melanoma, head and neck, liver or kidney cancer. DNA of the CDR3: TGTGCTAGTGGTTTGGTACCCAGTATATCGGACGAGCAGTACTTC. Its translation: CASGLVPSISDEQYF.